This is a list of T cell receptor beta chains from one sample in a study of cytomegalovirus exposure and HLA in healthy donors. Sequenced by immunoSEQ multiplex PCR; TCRdb stores in-frame clones only, minus some. The sample lists 200,000 to 250,000 clones; more than 75% were seen once. The sequencing sample was made of PBMCs. These receptors all stem from a human donor in good health. Both conserved end residues are part of each CDR3. The D gene is left open where the match is weak. Expanded clones get a size class; other rows say once, few or many, or leave the size out.

cdr3_nt | cdr3_aa | v_call | d_call | clone_size | j_call
TGTGCCAGCAGTGACCGGCTAGCGGTCACCGGGGAGCTGTTTTTT | CASSDRLAVTGELFF | TRBV6-1 | TRBD2 | . | TRBJ2-2
TGTGCCAGCAGCTTTGGACTACCCCCGAACGAGCAGTACTTC | CASSFGLPPNEQYF | TRBV7-2 | . | . | TRBJ2-7
TGTGCCAGCAGTGAGCGGGGCGTAGAGACCCAGTACTTC | CASSERGVETQYF | TRBV6-5 | TRBD2 | . | TRBJ2-5
TGTGCCAGCAGTCCGGAACTAGCGGTGGGGTATACGCAGTATTTT | CASSPELAVGYTQYF | TRBV6-1 | TRBD2 | . | TRBJ2-3
TGTGCCAGCAGTGAAGCGGACGGTCCATCGCGGAGGGGGCGAAGCGAGCAGTACTTC | CASSEADGPSRRGRSEQYF | TRBV6-1 | . | few | TRBJ2-7
TGCGCCAGCAGCCATGAACAGGGAACGAACTATGGCTACACCTTC | CASSHEQGTNYGYTF | TRBV4-3 | . | . | TRBJ1-2
TGTGCCAGCAGCGTAGGATGGGGGGACACCATATATTTT | CASSVGWGDTIYF | TRBV9 | . | . | TRBJ1-3
TGTGCCAGCAGTGGCAGGACAGCACTCTATGGCTACACCTTC | CASSGRTALYGYTF | TRBV27 | . | once | TRBJ1-2
TGTGCCAGCAGCCACCTAGCGGGGAGACCCTACGAGCAGTACTTC | CASSHLAGRPYEQYF | TRBV7-8 | TRBD2 | . | TRBJ2-7
TGTGCCAGTGGCACAGGGATCTCTGGAAACACCATATATTTT | CASGTGISGNTIYF | TRBV19 | . | . | TRBJ1-3
TGTGCCAGCAGTTGGGGCCGGAGCAATCAGCCCCAGCATTTT | CASSWGRSNQPQHF | TRBV28 | . | once | TRBJ1-5
TGCAGTGCCCAGGGGAGTGAAAAACTGTTTTTT | CSAQGSEKLFF | TRBV20-1 | . | . | TRBJ1-4
TGTGCCAGCAGCTTTTCCCGCGTGGCGGGGGACGAGCAGTACTTC | CASSFSRVAGDEQYF | TRBV11-3 | TRBD2 | . | TRBJ2-7
TGCGCCAGCAGCTCGGGACAGAGGAACACTGAAGCTTTCTTT | CASSSGQRNTEAFF | TRBV5-1 | TRBD1 | . | TRBJ1-1
TGTGCTAGTGGTCTGACGACTAGCGGCAATGAGCAGTTCTTC | CASGLTTSGNEQFF | TRBV12-5 | TRBD2 | once | TRBJ2-1
TGTGCCAGCAGCTTGGACGGGACTAGTATGGGGAGGTTCTTC | CASSLDGTSMGRFF | TRBV5-6 | TRBD2 | . | TRBJ2-1
TGTGCCAGCAGCGGCCTGTGCGGGAGGCCCCTCAATGAGCAGTTCTTC | CASSGLCGRPLNEQFF | TRBV21-1 | . | . | TRBJ2-1
TGCGCCAGCAGTGATGGGCCGAAGAGGGACAGGGGGAGCACAGATACGCAGTATTTT | CASSDGPKRDRGSTDTQYF | TRBV10-1 | TRBD1 | . | TRBJ2-3
TGTGCCAGCAGCGTAGGAGTTGCACGAATCAATGAGCAGTTCTTC | CASSVGVARINEQFF | TRBV9 | . | . | TRBJ2-1
TGTGCCAGCAGCCGCCCCCTAGCGGGAGCGATCTACGAGCAGTACTTC | CASSRPLAGAIYEQYF | TRBV14 | TRBD2 | . | TRBJ2-7
TGTGCCAGCCAACAGGAGGGACAGATAGGGGAGACCCAGTACTTC | CASQQEGQIGETQYF | TRBV2 | . | . | TRBJ2-5
TGTGCCAGCAGCGGCGAGGGCAAAGCAGATACGCAGTATTTT | CASSGEGKADTQYF | TRBV9 | . | . | TRBJ2-3
TGCAGCGTTCAGGATCTCGCCTTAATGAACACTGAAGCTTTCTTT | CSVQDLALMNTEAFF | TRBV29-1 | . | . | TRBJ1-1
TGCGCCAGCAGCTTGGACTACTACAGGGGAGAGACCCAGTACTTC | CASSLDYYRGETQYF | TRBV5-1 | TRBD1 | . | TRBJ2-5
TGTGCCAGCAGCGTAGCGTACGGCCGGGGTGAGCAGTTCTTC | CASSVAYGRGEQFF | TRBV9 | . | . | TRBJ2-1
TGTGCCAGCACTGACAGGAACACTGAAGCTTTCTTT | CASTDRNTEAFF | TRBV25-1 | . | . | TRBJ1-1
TGTGCCAGCAGTAACGTACGGACAGGGACCTACGAGCAGTACTTC | CASSNVRTGTYEQYF | TRBV6-1 | TRBD1 | . | TRBJ2-7
TGTGCCAGCAGTTACTCAGGTTCTCGGGGTAAAGGTGGCTACACCTTC | CASSYSGSRGKGGYTF | TRBV6-6 | . | . | TRBJ1-2
TGCGCCAGCAGCCAAGATGGGGACAGACACTCCTACGAGCAGTACTTC | CASSQDGDRHSYEQYF | TRBV4-3 | TRBD1 | few | TRBJ2-7
TGTGCCAGCAGCTCAGGTGGGCATCCGTCCACAGATACGCAGTATTTT | CASSSGGHPSTDTQYF | TRBV7-9 | . | . | TRBJ2-3
TGTGCCAGCAGTTCCCCACAGGGGGCTAATGAAAAACTGTTTTTT | CASSSPQGANEKLFF | TRBV28 | TRBD1 | . | TRBJ1-4
TGTGCCAGCAGTTCTCAGGGGGCGAGTGGTGAAAAACTGTTTTTT | CASSSQGASGEKLFF | TRBV6-5 | TRBD1 | . | TRBJ1-4
TGTGCCAGCAGCCAAGTGGCAGGGGGCTACGAGCAGTACTTC | CASSQVAGGYEQYF | TRBV14 | TRBD1 | . | TRBJ2-7
TGTGCCAGCAGCTTAGCTGCCCAGGGTCTCTACGAGCAGTACTTC | CASSLAAQGLYEQYF | TRBV7-2 | . | . | TRBJ2-7
TGTGCCAGCAGCACTCACAATAGCGGGGCCGTCTACGAGCAGTACTTC | CASSTHNSGAVYEQYF | TRBV7-2 | TRBD2 | . | TRBJ2-7
TGTGCCAGCAGCCCGGGACAGATGAACACTGAAGCTTTCTTT | CASSPGQMNTEAFF | TRBV7-2 | TRBD1 | . | TRBJ1-1
TGTGCCAGCAGCGTAGCAGCGGGGTCCTACGAGCAGTACTTC | CASSVAAGSYEQYF | TRBV9 | TRBD2 | . | TRBJ2-7
TGTGCCAGCAGCTTGGGGACAGGGGGGTCTGGAAACACCATATATTTT | CASSLGTGGSGNTIYF | TRBV7-6 | TRBD1 | . | TRBJ1-3
TGTGCCAGCAGCTTAGGACTAGCGGGAAACAATGAGCAGTTCTTC | CASSLGLAGNNEQFF | TRBV11-3 | TRBD2 | once | TRBJ2-1
TGTGCCAGCAGTCGGGTAGAGGCGAACACTGAAGCTTTCTTT | CASSRVEANTEAFF | TRBV5-5 | . | . | TRBJ1-1
TGTGCCAGCAGTTACACGGACAGGGCTCCCTATGGCTACACCTTC | CASSYTDRAPYGYTF | TRBV6-5 | TRBD1 | . | TRBJ1-2
TGTGCCAGCAGCTCAGATGATGCAGTTGAAAAACTGTTTTTT | CASSSDDAVEKLFF | TRBV25-1 | . | . | TRBJ1-4
TGTGCCAGCAGCCAACAGGGGGCGTTTAATGGCTACACCTTC | CASSQQGAFNGYTF | TRBV7-9 | TRBD1 | once | TRBJ1-2
TGTGCCAGCAGCCCCCTCCAGGCCCGCGGGAGGGGACCGGGCACCTACGAGCAGTACTTC | CASSPLQARGRGPGTYEQYF | TRBV21-1 | . | . | TRBJ2-7
TGTGCCAGCAGCGTAGGGCTAGCGGGACCCTACGAGCAGTACTTC | CASSVGLAGPYEQYF | TRBV9 | TRBD2 | . | TRBJ2-7
TGTGCCAGCTCCCGGACTAGCGGGACGTCCATTCAGTACTTC | CASSRTSGTSIQYF | TRBV28 | TRBD2 | . | TRBJ2-4
TGCGCCAGCAGCCTGGGACAGACGGACGAGCAGTACTTC | CASSLGQTDEQYF | TRBV5-1 | TRBD1 | . | TRBJ2-7
TGTGCCAGTTCCGAGGCGGGGGCTTACAATGAGCAGTTCTTC | CASSEAGAYNEQFF | TRBV11-3 | . | . | TRBJ2-1
TGTGCCAGTAGGCAGCTAGCGCAGGGTGTAGAGGACTATGGCTACACCTTC | CASRQLAQGVEDYGYTF | TRBV19 | . | . | TRBJ1-2
TGCGCCAGCAGTCCCGGCGGAGCGGGGGAGCTGTTTTTT | CASSPGGAGELFF | TRBV10-1 | . | . | TRBJ2-2
TGTGCTAGTGGTTTGGTACGTCTTAAGGGGGCGGACGGGGAGCTGTTTTTT | CASGLVRLKGADGELFF | TRBV12-5 | TRBD1 | . | TRBJ2-2
TGTGCCAGCAGCCTCCGACTAGCGGGAGGCCAAGAGACCCAGTACTTC | CASSLRLAGGQETQYF | TRBV7-2 | TRBD2 | . | TRBJ2-5
TGTGCCAGCGTAAAGCGGGGGAAGGGATCGGAGACCCAGTACTTC | CASVKRGKGSETQYF | TRBV5-4 | TRBD2 | . | TRBJ2-5